This T cell receptor (beta chain) came from a study of cytomegalovirus exposure and HLA in healthy donors (dated by TCRdb to 2015 to 2018). Describing the broader study: According to an earlier analysis of 550 to 750 of the donors, roughly 180 million T cells yielded roughly 110 million unique TCR beta sequences and 276 Gb of sequence data. To decide whether each TCR beta V gene segment behaved as functional or pseudogenic, an earlier analysis of some 600 of the donors relied on high-throughput TCR beta sequencing. The study aimed to test whether signatures of past pathogen exposure could be identified by cataloging public T cell receptors. The study combined high-throughput TCR immunosequencing, statistical association of individual TCRs with disease status, and machine learning to predict cytomegalovirus infection status. Across 398 genotyped donors of the cohort, an average of about 250,000 unique TCR beta nucleotide sequences per donor were sequenced, and around 19% of those sequences were non-productive. Donor age, sex, ethnicity and CMV serostatus were compiled together with the repertoire data. The later analysis used no new phenotypic data to find candidate immune exposures, relying instead on TCR beta sequences and their occurrence across donors. Of the 300 to 500 genotyped donors, 81% were placed in the genetic ancestry cluster associated with self-reported Caucasian donors. Because of strong linkage in the cohort, five DR-DQ haplotypes were treated as single units for association and clustering. A later genetic analysis took genome-wide SNP genotypes for about 60% of the roughly 670 donors and used that subset as a discovery cohort. Typing coverage varied by locus: roughly 629-640 donors for A, B, C, DRB1 and DQB1; about 520 for DQA1; over 600 for DPA1; approximately 450 for DPB1. Both class I and class II loci were covered by HLA typing, at four-digit resolution. Every repertoire in the discovery cohort had been generated on one and the same sequencing platform. An early release covering just under 650 HLA-typed donors comprised about 300 gigabases of sequencing data and tens of millions of unique TCR sequences. In addition to the first cohort of 650 to 800 subjects, a separate validation cohort of 130 or so different subjects was used. The study profiled the T cell repertoires of hundreds of subjects by immunosequencing and related them to cytomegalovirus serostatus. A later analysis re-analyzed previously published TCR beta repertoires from 600 to 850 donors and added high-resolution HLA genotyping to study TCR occurrence patterns.

In total, more than 500 healthy bone marrow donors made up the cohort. Cohort members were all nominally healthy when sampled, although unrecorded immune exposures were likely present. The donor tested CMV seronegative, placing the donor among the 350 or so seronegative members of the cohort. A peripheral blood sample was collected from each donor, and TCR beta sequencing was performed on peripheral blood mononuclear cells. Genomic DNA extraction from the blood cell samples was performed with the Qiagen DNeasy Blood Extraction Kit. About this clone itself: This clone's antigen is unknown. Base qualities were left out, and no much larger clone turns up one base away.

On the study overall, not on this receptor specifically: In a later analysis, TCR association rates were found to vary across HLA loci, with the most associated TCRs seen for DRB1 alleles and the fewest for HLA-C alleles. In this cohort, only TCR beta chains were sequenced, and detectable features were limited by the absence of alpha or paired-chain data. While some public TCRs were present in many individuals, most TCR sequences turned up only very rarely across donors. V-gene and J-gene trimming of TCR beta chains was associated with a missense DCLRE1C variant in a later genetic analysis, and the association was replicated in an independent cohort. The only immune exposure information available for the cohort was CMV serostatus. At a false discovery rate of 0.05, a later analysis linked 15,000 to 20,000 TCR beta sequences to specific HLA alleles. Cytomegalovirus status was reported to be diagnosed by the classifier with high specificity and sensitivity in both the original and validation cohorts. When HLA alleles, especially DR and DQ, strongly co-occurred, attributing TCR associations to individual alleles was difficult. Because HLA typing was missing for some donors at each locus, association tests included only the typed subset. Because the 87-base-pair reads could not distinguish some IMGT-functional V segments, including TRBV6-2 and TRBV6-3, those segments were excluded. In a later analysis, HLA-associated TCR beta chains were found to be more clonally expanded and to have lower generation probabilities than equally common non-associated chains. A later analysis found that most CMV-associated TCR beta chains appeared HLA-restricted, with HLA associations seemingly driven largely by CMV exposure. In the study, approximately 160 TCR beta chains were listed as associated with cytomegalovirus. In an earlier analysis of approximately 590 of the donors, most TCR beta V segments were observed in productive rearrangements about 90% or about 30% of the time, broadly matching IMGT annotations. Compared with the 666-donor mean, donors in an Asian-associated ancestry cluster had fewer N-insertions in productive TCRs, according to a later genetic analysis. Roughly 17 rarely observed V segments, including chromosome 9 orphons, were excluded from the earlier analysis of several hundred of the donors because counts were too low. According to a later analysis, parvovirus B19, influenza, CMV and Epstein-Barr virus appeared linked to several top co-occurrence clusters. The sequencing pipeline was judged likely to have produced a cluster of highly shared sequence variants as a technical artifact. The authors suggested that the approach could potentially be extended to other disease states and immunological phenotypes. Sequencing depth was assumed to be roughly uniform across donors in the presence/absence analyses, though that assumption may not hold. Correlated functional status among segregating V segments might reflect linkage disequilibrium, but an unknown experimental factor could not be ruled out. A further reported finding was that TCR beta sequences accurately predicted the HLA-A and HLA-B alleles for most subjects in the first cohort. In vitro tests confirmed that three of the cytomegalovirus-associated TCR beta chains recognize cytomegalovirus antigens.

CDR1 and CDR2 are read off the germline V gene as SNHLY and FYNNEI. Spanning cysteine to phenylalanine, the CDR3 consists of 16 amino acids. The only DNA kept is the CDR3, 48 bases in frame from the first base. Trimming takes 7 bases from V and 1 base from J, and the germline ends sit 17 bases apart. Libraries were prepared through the immunoSEQ multiplex PCR assay. For the multiplex PCR, a mixture combining 60 forward primers for TCR Vbeta segments and 13 reverse primers for TCR Jbeta segments was used. Amplification of the CDR3 region of rearranged TCR beta genes was performed with a multiplex PCR assay on genomic DNA. The amplified TCR beta libraries were sequenced on the Illumina HiSeq System as 87-base-pair reads. Under the source paper's analysis protocol: Across the 670 or so repertoires, a later analysis counted roughly 84 million unique TCR beta chains, roughly 11 million of which were shared by at least two donors. To remove PCR and sequencing errors, raw reads were error-corrected and collapsed into unique sequences using a nearest-neighbor algorithm that merged closely related sequences. To assign V, D and J gene segments, CDR3 sequences were aligned to IMGT reference sequences. For a sequence to be retained, a match of at least six nucleotides to both a V gene segment and a J gene segment was required. Rearrangements were classified as productive when the CDR3 lacked stop codons and remained in frame with V and J, and all other rearrangements were classified as non-productive. Following IMGT convention, CDR3 was defined as the stretch from the second conserved V-encoded cysteine to the conserved J-encoded phenylalanine. The earlier analysis of about 590 of the donors excluded sequences that lacked an unambiguous match to a single V gene segment. In an earlier analysis of 450 to 700 of the donors, V segments were called functional above 56.7% productive rearrangements and were called segregating when the between-donor standard deviation exceeded 5%. A statistical classification framework was built for diagnosing cytomegalovirus status from the catalog of TCR beta chain sequences. A later analysis assigned V and J genes by comparing TCR nucleotide sequences with IMGT/GENE-DB human TR gene sequences. The TCRdist pipeline was used in a later analysis to assign CDR3 sequences and most-parsimonious VDJ recombination scenarios. In a later analysis, every TCR beta chain was defined by the combination of its CDR3 amino acid sequence and its V-gene family, and reads without a unique V-gene family were dropped. A later analysis removed roughly 590 highly shared, low-generation-probability nucleotide sequences to deal with suspected cross-contamination and a sequencing artifact. In a later analysis, a clonal expansion index for each public chain was calculated from normalized within-repertoire ranks of inferred template counts. A later analysis computed generation probabilities with a VDJ recombination model fitted to out-of-frame rearrangements, and checked the results against IGoR. Hypergeometric tests were used in a later analysis to score TCR-TCR, TCR-HLA and TCR-CMV co-occurrence, with a repertoire-size bias correction applied to the TCR pairs. A later analysis estimated false discovery rates by permuting HLA or CMV assignments 20 times. A later analysis grouped co-occurring TCRs with DBSCAN, adding TCRdist sequence similarity when clustering within HLA-allele-positive subsets. For co-occurrence clustering, repertoires with fewer than 30,000 or more than 120,000 public chains were excluded, along with roughly 5 repertoires with anomalous nucleotide sharing. The table was pulled from immuneACCESS by TCRdb, which kept in-frame rearrangements only. Such tables lose some clones; where checked, under half of the loss comes from unresolved V genes, and the rest has no known cause. V, J and clone size derive from that table, while D and trimming were established from the DNA sequence. The sample data list roughly 150,000 clones, and 80% of these were observed just once. Approximately 14% of the sample is taken by the ten largest.

The sequence is built from TRBV2 and TRBJ1-3, and the D gene may be TRBD1, 5 bases matching. Sequenced material: PBMCs. This sequence originates from a woman between 40 and 55 years old in good health and CMV-seronegative. The CDR3 amino acid sequence is: CASTRRATSSGNTIYF. In nucleotides, the sequence is TGTGCCAGCACTCGCAGGGCGACTAGTTCTGGAAACACCATATATTTT. The CDR3 plus the reference TRBV2 and TRBJ1-3 genes for the other parts give the full variable domain: EPEVTQTPSHQVTQMGQEVILRCVPISNHLYFYWYRQILGQKVEFLVSFYNNEISEKSEIFDDQFSVERPDGSNFTLKIRSTKLEDSAMYFCASTRRATSSGNTIYFGEGSWLTVV.